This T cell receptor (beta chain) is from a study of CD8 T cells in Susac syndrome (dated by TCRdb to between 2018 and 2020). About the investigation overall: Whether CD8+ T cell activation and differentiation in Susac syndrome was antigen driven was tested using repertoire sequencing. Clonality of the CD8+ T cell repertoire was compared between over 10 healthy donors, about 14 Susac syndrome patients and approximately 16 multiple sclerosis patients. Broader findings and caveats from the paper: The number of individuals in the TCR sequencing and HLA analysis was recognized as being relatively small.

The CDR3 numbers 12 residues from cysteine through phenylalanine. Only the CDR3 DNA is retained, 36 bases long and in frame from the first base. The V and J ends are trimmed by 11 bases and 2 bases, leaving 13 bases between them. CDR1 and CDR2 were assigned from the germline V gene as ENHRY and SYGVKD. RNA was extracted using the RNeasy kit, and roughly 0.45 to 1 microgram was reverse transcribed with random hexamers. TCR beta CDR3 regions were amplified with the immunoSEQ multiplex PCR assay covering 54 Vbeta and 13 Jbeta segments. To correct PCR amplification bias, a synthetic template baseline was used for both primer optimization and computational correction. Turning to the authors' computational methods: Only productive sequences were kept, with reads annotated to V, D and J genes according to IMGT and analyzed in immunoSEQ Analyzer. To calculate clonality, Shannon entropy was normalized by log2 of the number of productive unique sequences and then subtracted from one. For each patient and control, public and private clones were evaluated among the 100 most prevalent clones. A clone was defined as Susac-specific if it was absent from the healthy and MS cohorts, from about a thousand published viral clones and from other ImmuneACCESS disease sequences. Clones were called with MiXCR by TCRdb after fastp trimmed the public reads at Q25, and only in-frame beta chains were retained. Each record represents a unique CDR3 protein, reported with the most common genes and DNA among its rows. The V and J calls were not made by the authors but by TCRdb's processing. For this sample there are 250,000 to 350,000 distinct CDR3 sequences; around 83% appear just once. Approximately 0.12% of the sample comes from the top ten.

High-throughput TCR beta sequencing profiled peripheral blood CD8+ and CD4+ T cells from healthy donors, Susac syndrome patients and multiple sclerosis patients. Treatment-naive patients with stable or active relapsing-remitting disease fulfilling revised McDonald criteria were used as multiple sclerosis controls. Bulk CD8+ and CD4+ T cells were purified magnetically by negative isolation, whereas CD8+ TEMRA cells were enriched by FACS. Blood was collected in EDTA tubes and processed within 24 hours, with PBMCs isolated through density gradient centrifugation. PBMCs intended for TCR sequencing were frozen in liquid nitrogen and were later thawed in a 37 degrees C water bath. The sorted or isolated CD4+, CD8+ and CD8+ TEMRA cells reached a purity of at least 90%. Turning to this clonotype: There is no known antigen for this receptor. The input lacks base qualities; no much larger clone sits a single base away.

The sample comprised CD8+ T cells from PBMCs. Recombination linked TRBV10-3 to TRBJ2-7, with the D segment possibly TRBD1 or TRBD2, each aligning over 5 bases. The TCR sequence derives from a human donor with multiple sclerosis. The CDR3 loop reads CAFGTQTYEQYF. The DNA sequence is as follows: TGTGCCTTCGGGACGCAAACCTACGAGCAGTACTTC.